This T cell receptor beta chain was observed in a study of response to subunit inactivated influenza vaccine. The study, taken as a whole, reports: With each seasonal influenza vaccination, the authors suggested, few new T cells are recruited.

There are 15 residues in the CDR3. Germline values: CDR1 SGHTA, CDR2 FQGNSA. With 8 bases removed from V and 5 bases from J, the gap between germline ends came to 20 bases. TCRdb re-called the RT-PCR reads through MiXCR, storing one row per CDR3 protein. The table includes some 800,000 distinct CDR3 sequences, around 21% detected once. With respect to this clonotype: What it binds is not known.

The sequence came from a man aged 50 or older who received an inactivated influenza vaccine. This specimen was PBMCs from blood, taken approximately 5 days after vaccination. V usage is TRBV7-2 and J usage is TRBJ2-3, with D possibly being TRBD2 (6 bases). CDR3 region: CASRLLAGGVDTQYF. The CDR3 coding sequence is TGTGCCAGCCGGCTCCTAGCAGGAGGGGTAGATACGCAGTATTTT.